The sequence of this T cell receptor beta chain was determined in a study of control samples from healthy donors and cancer patients. Sequencing was performed with immunoSEQ multiplex PCR; in TCRdb, only in-frame clones are kept and a portion is missing. The table records about 140,000 clones, 91% of them present only once. V shed 4 bases and J shed 1 base, with 9 bases lying between them. Germline CDR1 is SQVTM and CDR2 is ANQGSEA. This CDR3 contains 13 residues. The sample was blood. This chain joins TRBV29-1 and TRBJ2-3; D is unclear. This receptor was obtained from a man aged 18 to 30 in good health. Here the CDR3 reads CSVVGVGTDTQYF. DNA for the CDR3: TGCAGCGTTGTTGGGGTTGGCACAGATACGCAGTATTTT.